Below are 13 T cell receptor beta chains sequenced from a single sample in a study of T cell repertoires in ileal Crohn's disease. Method: immunoSEQ multiplex PCR; TCRdb's copy keeps in-frame clones and lacks some. The table shows some 27,000 clones, with 80% occurring only once. The sequencing sample was made of ileal tissue. The receptors here all came from an adult with Crohn's disease.

The chain carries TRBV7-6 and TRBJ2-5, with TRBD2 identical over 8 bases. This CDR3 is built from 14 residues. Germline-derived CDR1 and CDR2 are SGHVS and FNYEAQ. J lost 5 bases, V lost 5 bases, and 7 bases had no gene match. CDR3 DNA: TGTGCCAGCAGCATAAGCGGGGGCCGGGAGACCCAGTACTTC. It translates to CASSISGGRETQYF.

This clone was counted a few times. This chain joins TRBV6-1 and TRBJ1-2, with D tentatively TRBD1 (5 bases). Trimming removed 5 bases at V and 5 bases at J, with 18 bases between. This CDR3 comprises 15 residues. The germline gives CDR1 MNHNS, CDR2 SASEGT. The CDR3: CASSPLGAGGYGYTF. CDR3 DNA sequence: TGTGCCAGCAGTCCCCTAGGGGCCGGAGGGTATGGCTACACCTTC.

This chain links TRBV29-1 with TRBJ1-1; D uncertain. This CDR3 is built from 10 residues. Germline V gene data show CDR1 as SQVTM and CDR2 as ANQGSEA. V was trimmed by 5 bases and J by 6 bases, leaving 7 bases between them. The CDR3 DNA reads as TGCAGCGTTACTGCCCCTGAAGCTTTCTTT. As protein: CSVTAPEAFF.

The V gene is TRBV14, the J gene TRBJ2-7, with a weak D call TRBD1 (6 bases). V lost 2 bases and J lost 6, with 20 bases in between. CDR1 is SGHDN and CDR2 is FVKESK in the germline V gene. The CDR3 covers 16 residues. The CDR3 coding sequence is TGTGCCAGCAGCCAAAGAACTCCCGGGACACCTCTCGAGCAGTACTTC. This gives the protein CASSQRTPGTPLEQYF.

The rearrangement joins TRBV7-3 to TRBJ1-1; possibly TRBD1 for D (5 bases). CDR1 and CDR2 (germline): SGHTA, FQGTGA. The germline V and J ends were trimmed by 1 base and 6 bases, with 9 bases remaining between them. The CDR3 covers 13 residues. This CDR3 reads CASSLRGGAEAFF. The CDR3 DNA follows: TGTGCCAGCAGCTTAAGGGGGGGGGCTGAAGCTTTCTTT. Together with reference TRBV7-3 and TRBJ1-1, the CDR3 gives the full variable domain: GAGVSQTPSNKVTEKGKYVELRCDPISGHTALYWYRQSLGQGPEFLIYFQGTGAADDSGLPNDRFFAVRPEGSVSTLKIQRTERGDSAVYLCASSLRGGAEAFFGQGTRLTVV.

The chain recombines TRBV2 with TRBJ1-2; D gene uncertain. This CDR3 is built from 12 residues. Germline-derived CDR1 and CDR2 are SNHLY and FYNNEI. V lost 8 bases, J lost 2 bases, and 9 bases lay in between. Here the CDR3 reads CASGGQNYGYTF. The CDR3 DNA reads as TGTGCCAGCGGAGGGCAAAACTATGGCTACACCTTC.

The chain has TRBV20-1 and TRBJ2-1, with D unresolved. CDR3 length: 11 amino acids. V dropped 7 bases and J dropped 6 bases, with 10 bases sitting between them. CDR1 is DFQATT and CDR2 is SNEGSKA in the germline V gene (reference sequence). The CDR3 protein is CSVSTVNEQFF. The CDR3 DNA is TGCAGTGTGTCGACTGTCAATGAGCAGTTCTTC.

The V gene is TRBV25-1, the J gene TRBJ2-3, with D perhaps matching TRBD2 (5 bases). The CDR3 sequence is 16 residues long. V lost 3 bases and J lost 2, with 15 bases in between. Germline CDR1 reads MGHDK; CDR2 reads SYGVNS. The CDR3 region is CASSDLRGPHTDTQYF. In DNA, the CDR3 is TGTGCCAGCAGTGATTTAAGAGGGCCCCACACAGATACGCAGTATTTT.

This rearrangement joins TRBV6-6 to TRBJ1-3; tentatively, D is TRBD1 (5 bases). Germline V gene data show CDR1 as MNHNY and CDR2 as SVGAGI (reference sequence). The CDR3 loop spans 13 amino acids. Trimming stripped 6 bases from V and 5 bases from J, with 11 bases between. CDR3 amino acids: CASSPGVRNTIYF. The DNA for the CDR3 is TGTGCCAGCAGCCCGGGGGTCCGAAACACCATATATTTT.

The J gene is TRBJ1-6, the V gene TRBV4-1; 10 bases match TRBD1. The CDR3 covers 16 residues. J was trimmed by 13 bases and V by 1 base; bases with no gene match: 10. Germline CDR1 and CDR2: MGHRA and YSYEKL. CDR3 bases: TGCGCCAGCAGCCAAGCCCCCGGGACAGGGGTTTCGCCCCTCCACTTT. Protein sequence: CASSQAPGTGVSPLHF.

A single count supports this clone. The chain carries TRBV25-1 and TRBJ2-5; D is undetermined. The CDR3 is 18 amino acids. The V and J ends lost 6 bases and 0 bases respectively, with 23 bases between them. Germline-derived CDR1 and CDR2 are MGHDK and SYGVNS. The CDR3 coding sequence is TGTGCCAGCAGCGGTCCCGTTTCCTCCACAGACGACCAAGAGACCCAGTACTTC. Translating it yields CASSGPVSSTDDQETQYF.

The V call is TRBV29-1, the J call TRBJ2-7; possibly TRBD1 for D (5 bases). This CDR3 comprises 11 residues. Germline loops: CDR1 SQVTM, CDR2 ANQGSEA. Trimming cost V 8 bases and J 4 bases, with 12 bases left between them. CDR3 nucleotides: TGCAGCTTGACCACAGGTTACGAGCAGTACTTC. Its protein is CSLTTGYEQYF.

For the CDR3, the DNA is TGCGCCAGCAGCCTTACTAGCGGGGGACCCTATATTAACTACAATGAGCAGTTCTTC. Amino acid sequence: CASSLTSGGPYINYNEQFF. The rearrangement links TRBV4-1 to TRBJ2-1; 11 bases match TRBD2. CDR3 length: 19 residues. The trim removed 4 bases at V and 3 bases at J, leaving 14 bases unmatched. Germline V gene lookup returns CDR1 MGHRA and CDR2 YSYEKL.